Shown below are 14 T cell receptor beta chains from a single sample sequenced in a study of T-cell memory formation after mild COVID-19. Using its own MiXCR run on the 5' RACE reads, TCRdb lists one record per CDR3 protein. The table has approximately 190,000 distinct CDR3 sequences, about 17% seen once; the top ten hold roughly 2.3%. The sample taken for sequencing was PBMCs or a T cell subset sorted from them (not recorded which). Receptor source: an adult woman who had mild COVID-19 (a few samples of this study predate the infection). Cell type and time point are not known.

This chain uses TRBV6-5 with TRBJ2-1, with D possibly being TRBD1 or TRBD2 (5 bases each). Germline V gene sequence: CDR1 MNHEY, CDR2 SVGAGI. This CDR3 is 16 amino acids long. Trimming removed 6 bases at V and 4 bases at J, with 19 bases between. CDR3 protein: CASRYTGTERYNEQFF. The CDR3 DNA is TGTGCCAGCAGGTACACCGGGACGGAAAGGTACAATGAGCAGTTCTTC.

This clonotype was picked up a small number of times. The V gene is TRBV7-2, the J gene TRBJ2-3, with 11 bases fitting TRBD2. From germline, CDR1 is SGHTA and CDR2 FQGNSA. There are 18 residues in the CDR3. V lost 5 bases, J lost 2 bases, and 12 bases stayed unmatched. CDR3 DNA: TGTGCCAGCAGCGCCACCCTTTCGACTAGCGGGAACACAGATACGCAGTATTTT. The encoded protein is CASSATLSTSGNTDTQYF.

The rearrangement uses TRBV12-3 or TRBV12-4 and TRBJ2-7; D might be TRBD1 (5 bases). Trimming pared 5 bases from V and 6 bases from J, leaving 14 bases between. The CDR3 length is 13 residues. DNA of the CDR3: TGTGCCAGCAGTCCACAGGACGCCGGCGAGCAGTACTTC. Translated: CASSPQDAGEQYF.

This clonotype was seen only a few times. J is TRBJ1-1 and V is TRBV30; no firm D call. Germline assignment: CDR1 GTSNPN and CDR2 SVGIG (reference sequence). Trimming removed 0 bases at V and 1 base at J, with 6 bases between. The CDR3 sequence is 13 residues long. The CDR3 here is CAWSVSENTEAFF. The CDR3 DNA is TGTGCCTGGAGTGTATCCGAGAACACTGAAGCTTTCTTT.

The genes are TRBV12-3 or TRBV12-4 and TRBJ2-7, with 8 nucleotides matching TRBD2. CDR3 size: 14 residues. The J segment lost 2 bases and the V segment lost 7 bases, leaving 7 bases of the junction unmatched. The CDR3 sequence is CASNPRGEPYEQYF. The CDR3, as DNA: TGTGCCAGCAACCCGCGGGGGGAGCCCTACGAGCAGTACTTC.

This clonotype was counted a few times. The CDR3 bases are TGTGCCAGCAGCTTAGTAGGAGGGAGGCGGAGCGAGCAGTTCTTC. It yields the protein CASSLVGGRRSEQFF. The rearrangement joins TRBV11-2 to TRBJ2-1; TRBD2 is a possible D gene (6 bases). Germline V gives CDR1 SGHAT, CDR2 FQNNGV. The CDR3 is 15 residues long. V shed 1 base and J shed 10 bases, with 17 bases lying between them.

The chain joins TRBV25-1 to TRBJ2-5; D is undetermined. Germline assignment: CDR1 MGHDK and CDR2 SYGVNS. V lost 2 bases, J lost 4 bases, and 5 bases lay in between. The CDR3 is made up of 12 amino acids. The CDR3 sequence is CASSESLETQYF. DNA of the CDR3: TGTGCCAGCAGTGAAAGTTTAGAGACCCAGTACTTC.

This chain uses TRBV20-1 with TRBJ1-2; D gene unclear. CDR3 size: 14 residues. Trimming pared 6 bases from V and 4 bases from J, leaving 18 bases between. The V gene's germline CDR1 is DFQATT and CDR2 SNEGSKA (reference sequence). Here the CDR3 reads CSAGPDLWGYGYTF. CDR3 sequence (DNA): TGCAGTGCCGGGCCCGACCTTTGGGGCTATGGCTACACCTTC.

This chain joins TRBV5-4 and TRBJ2-3, with TRBD2 matching 7 bases. Germline CDR1 and CDR2: SGHNT and YYREEE (reference sequence). The J segment lost 9 bases and the V segment lost 7 bases, leaving 17 bases of the junction unmatched. The length of the CDR3 is 15 residues. CDR3 in amino acids: CASHPGEGVRGTQYF. As DNA, the CDR3 is TGTGCCAGCCACCCGGGGGAGGGCGTCCGCGGGACGCAGTATTTT.

Only a few counts were recorded for this clonotype. The V gene is TRBV9, the J gene TRBJ1-5; TRBD1 matches at 9 bases. V lost 4 bases and J lost 5; bases outside the gene matches: 7. The germline CDR1 and CDR2 sequences are SGDLS and YYNGEE. This CDR3 has 15 residues. CDR3 region: CASSTSGQGYQPQHF. In DNA form, the CDR3 reads TGTGCCAGCAGCACATCGGGACAGGGTTATCAGCCCCAGCATTTT.

This clonotype was observed a few times. This chain joins TRBV18 and TRBJ2-3; D possibly matches TRBD1 or TRBD2 (5 bases each). The CDR3 sequence is 17 residues long. Germline V gene sequence: CDR1 KGHSH, CDR2 LQKENI. The V end lost 4 bases, the J end lost 1 base, and 18 bases lay between the germline ends. CDR3 nucleotide sequence: TGTGCCAGCTCACTACTCGTCCGGGGCCCGGGCACAGATACGCAGTATTTT. This translates into CASSLLVRGPGTDTQYF.

The rearrangement links TRBV11-3 to TRBJ2-3, with 7 bases fitting TRBD1. Germline V CDR1 and CDR2: SGHNT, YENEEA. The junction had 13 bases not matched to a gene; V was cut back by 1 base and J by 6 bases. This CDR3 has 17 residues. The CDR3 loop is CASSLGSRGGASDTQYF. The CDR3 DNA follows: TGTGCCAGCAGCTTAGGATCCAGAGGGGGCGCATCCGATACGCAGTATTTT.

The V gene is TRBV24-1, the J gene TRBJ2-3; 11 positions match TRBD2. The germline gives CDR1 KGHDR, CDR2 SFDVKD. The CDR3 loop spans 16 amino acids. The trim removed 8 bases at V and 0 bases at J, leaving 6 bases unmatched. The CDR3 sequence: CATTPGLAASTDTQYF. The CDR3 nucleotides read TGTGCCACCACCCCGGGACTAGCGGCGAGCACAGATACGCAGTATTTT.

This clonotype turned up a few times. The chain employs TRBV6-6 and TRBJ1-5, with D possibly being TRBD1 (6 bases). Germline assignment: CDR1 MNHNY and CDR2 SVGAGI (reference sequence). The CDR3 is 13 amino acids. V lost 4 bases and J lost 6, with 10 bases in between. The DNA for the CDR3 is TGTGCCAGCAGTTCACAGGGCGCTCAGCCCCAGCATTTT. Amino acids: CASSSQGAQPQHF.